The 2 T cell receptor beta chains reported below all come from one sample, sequenced in a study of tumor and adjacent non-tumor tissue in lung cancer. TCRbeta libraries were built with three rounds of nested PCR, modified from ARM-PCR. TCRdb itself ran the multiplex PCR reads through MiXCR, one entry per CDR3 protein. The table has 100,000 to 150,000 distinct CDR3 sequences, around three fifths seen once. RNA was extracted from bulk tissue without any cell sorting. Sequencing used lung tumor tissue. These receptors all stem from a man aged 25-40 years with non-small cell lung cancer.

This clonotype is deemed medium-sized. This chain connects TRBV6-2 or TRBV6-3 to TRBJ1-2, with TRBD1 as a possible D gene (5 bases). The germline CDR1 and CDR2 sequences are MNHEY and SVGEGT. The V and J ends lost 6 bases and 7 bases respectively, with 15 bases between them. This CDR3 is 13 amino acids long. The chain's CDR3 is CASRPSGTGGYTF. CDR3 coding DNA: TGTGCCAGCAGACCTTCGGGGACGGGTGGCTACACCTTC.

Details on this clonotype: This may come from a read error, since a much larger clone is one base off. This chain joins TRBV12-3 or TRBV12-4 and TRBJ1-6; a possible D gene is TRBD1 (6 bases). The CDR3 is 13 residues long. V lost 6 bases to trimming and J lost 9 bases, with 12 bases between them. CDR3: CASSRDTSSPLHF. As DNA, the CDR3 is TGTGCCAGCAGCCGGGACACAAGTTCACCCCTCCACTTT.